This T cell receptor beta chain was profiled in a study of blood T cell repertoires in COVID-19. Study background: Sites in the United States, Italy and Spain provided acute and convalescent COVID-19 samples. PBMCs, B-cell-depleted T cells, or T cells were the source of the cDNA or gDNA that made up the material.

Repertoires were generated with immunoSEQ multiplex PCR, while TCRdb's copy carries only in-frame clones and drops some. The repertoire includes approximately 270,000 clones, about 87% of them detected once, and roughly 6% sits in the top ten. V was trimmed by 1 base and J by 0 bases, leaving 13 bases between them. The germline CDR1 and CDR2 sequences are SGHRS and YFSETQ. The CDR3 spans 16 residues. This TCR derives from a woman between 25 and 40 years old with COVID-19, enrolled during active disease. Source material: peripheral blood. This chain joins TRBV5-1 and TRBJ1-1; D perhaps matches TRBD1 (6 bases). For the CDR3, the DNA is TGCGCCAGCAGCTTGAGGGGGAACCCTATGAACACTGAAGCTTTCTTT. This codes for CASSLRGNPMNTEAFF.